This T cell receptor beta chain was identified during a study of vaccination effects on CD4 cells after COVID-19. The CDR3 consists of 15 residues. The germline CDR1 and CDR2 sequences are MNHEY and SMNVEV (reference sequence). V gave up 2 bases and J gave up 4 bases, with 14 bases separating them. Concerning this clone: Antigen unknown.

Viral peptide pool expansion of antigen-specific CD4+ T cells preceded sequencing in the ViraFEST assay. Isolation of CD4+ T cells took place after approximately ten days of culture. People in the vaccine group had not been infected with SARS-CoV-2 before, and their nucleocapsid antibodies were negative. This table comes from immunoSEQ multiplex PCR, and its TCRdb copy is limited to in-frame clones, with some not included. The sample has 25,000 to 35,000 clones; about 81% are singletons. This specimen consisted of CD4+ T cells from PBMCs cultured with SARS-CoV-2 spike peptides, obtained before COVID-19 vaccination. The chain joins TRBV27 to TRBJ1-2; possibly TRBD1 for D (6 bases). The source of this sequence is a human donor who received a COVID-19 vaccine. The CDR3 coding sequence is TGTGCCAGCAGTTTACGTGCGACAGGATCCTATGGCTACACCTTC. It is translated as CASSLRATGSYGYTF.